One sample yielded the 6 T cell receptor beta chains listed below, sequenced in a study of blood T cell repertoires in COVID-19. TCRdb's copy holds only in-frame clones and misses some; the assay was immunoSEQ multiplex PCR. The table lists under 110,000 clones, about 79% of them singletons. The source material was peripheral blood. The receptors shown here come from an elderly man with COVID-19, enrolled during active disease.

This clone was observed once. This chain uses TRBV7-8 with TRBJ2-1; 12 bases are a match to TRBD2. This CDR3 is 16 amino acids long. The V and J ends lost 6 bases and 4 bases, in that order; junction bases with no gene match: 7. The germline CDR1 and CDR2 sequences are SGHVS and FQNEAQ. CDR3 DNA sequence: TGTGCCAGCAGGACCTCCGGGACTAGCGGGTACAATGAGCAGTTCTTC. The encoded protein is CASRTSGTSGYNEQFF.

V and J are TRBV27 and TRBJ1-4; D perhaps matches TRBD1 (6 bases). The germline V gene encodes CDR1 MNHEY and CDR2 SMNVEV (reference sequence). Trimming cost V 6 bases and J 3 bases, with 14 bases left between them. The CDR3 spans 15 residues. The CDR3 sequence: CASRKQGGANEKLFF. The CDR3 DNA is TGTGCCAGCAGGAAACAGGGTGGGGCTAATGAAAAACTGTTTTTT. Full variable domain (outside the CDR3, taken from reference TRBV27 and TRBJ1-4): EAQVTQNPRYLITVTGKKLTVTCSQNMNHEYMSWYRQDPGLGLRQIYYSMNVEVTDKGDVPEGYKVSRKEKRNFPLILESPSPNQTSLYFCASRKQGGANEKLFFGSGTQLSVL.

The chain recombines TRBV6-1 with TRBJ2-5, with 8 bases matching TRBD2. Germline CDR1 reads MNHNS; CDR2 reads SASEGT. With 3 bases clipped from V and 4 bases from J, the junction kept 7 bases outside the gene matches. The CDR3 runs to 15 residues. The CDR3 DNA sequence: TGTGCCAGCAGTGAGCGGCGGGAGGCTCCAGAGACCCAGTACTTC. Protein product: CASSERREAPETQYF.

The V and J genes are TRBV19 and TRBJ2-7; TRBD1 agrees at 7 bases. After removal of 2 bases from V and 4 bases from J, the junction contained 5 bases not matched to a gene. Germline V CDR1 and CDR2: LNHDA, SQIVND (reference sequence). The CDR3 has 14 residues. CDR3 loop: CASSIYAGGYEQYF. The CDR3 DNA follows: TGTGCCAGTAGTATATATGCAGGGGGATACGAGCAGTACTTC.

The chain uses TRBV6-5 and TRBJ1-4; 7 bases map to TRBD1. V trimming: 2 bases; J trimming: 5 bases; junction bases outside the gene matches: 2. The CDR3 sequence is 14 residues long. Germline V gene sequence: CDR1 MNHEY, CDR2 SVGAGI. CDR3 sequence (DNA): TGTGCCAGCAGTTACCGACAGGGCAATGAAAAACTGTTTTTT. Its protein is CASSYRQGNEKLFF.

This clone was seen a single time. This chain joins TRBV28 and TRBJ2-3; 8 positions match TRBD2. Germline CDR1 is MDHEN and CDR2 is SYDVKM. The CDR3 extends over 15 amino acids. J gave up 3 bases and V 8 bases, and 10 bases lay outside the gene matches. Here the CDR3 reads CASLEMASGTDTQYF. As DNA, the CDR3 is TGTGCCAGCCTCGAGATGGCTAGCGGGACAGATACGCAGTATTTT.